This passage covers 18 T cell receptor beta chains from one sample sequenced in a study of blood T cell repertoires in COVID-19. Profiling relied on immunoSEQ multiplex PCR, and the TCRdb table lists in-frame clones only, not all of them. The sample has around 150,000 clones, 81% seen once; the top ten hold about 10%. The sequencing input was peripheral blood. The receptors stem from a man aged 55-75 years with active or convalescent COVID-19.

The V call is TRBV4-1, the J call TRBJ2-1; D may be TRBD1 (6 bases). CDR3 length: 14 residues. Germline values: CDR1 MGHRA, CDR2 YSYEKL. Deletions cut 1 base from V and 4 bases from J, with 8 bases between. The CDR3 sequence: CASSQVDSYNEQFF. As DNA, the CDR3 is TGCGCCAGCAGCCAAGTGGACAGTTACAATGAGCAGTTCTTC.

This chain joins TRBV5-1 and TRBJ1-5; D is ambiguous. V was trimmed by 0 bases and J by 3 bases, leaving 10 bases between them. The CDR3 is made up of 15 amino acids. Per germline, CDR1 SGHRS and CDR2 YFSETQ. Here the CDR3 DNA reads TGCGCCAGCAGCTTGGACGGTTCCCCCAATCAGCCCCAGCATTTT. Protein sequence: CASSLDGSPNQPQHF. Filled out from reference TRBV5-1 and TRBJ1-5, the complete variable domain reads KAGVTQTPRYLIKTRGQQVTLSCSPISGHRSVSWYQQTPGQGLQFLFEYFSETQRNKGNFPGRFSGRQFSNSRSEMNVSTLELGDSALYLCASSLDGSPNQPQHFGDGTRLSIL.

This clone was detected a few times. This chain connects TRBV5-6 to TRBJ2-5; TRBD1 agrees at 7 bases. CDR1 and CDR2 from the germline V gene are SGHDT and YYEEEE. This CDR3 has 13 amino acids. Germline trimming cut 3 bases from V and 3 bases from J; bases unmatched to any gene: 2. This CDR3 reads CASSWQGEETQYF. The CDR3, as DNA: TGTGCCAGCAGCTGGCAGGGGGAAGAGACCCAGTACTTC.

V usage is TRBV29-1 and J usage is TRBJ2-2; 7 bases map to TRBD1. The junction had 4 bases not matched to a gene; V was cut back by 6 bases and J by 6 bases. The CDR3 runs 12 residues. Germline lookup yields CDR1 SQVTM and CDR2 ANQGSEA. This CDR3 reads CSVARGSGELFF. The CDR3 bases are TGCAGCGTGGCCAGGGGGTCCGGGGAGCTGTTTTTT.

This sequence joins TRBV15 and TRBJ2-1; 7 bases map to TRBD2. The CDR3 loop spans 12 amino acids. Losses at the gene ends were 6 bases for V and 10 bases for J; bases not matched to a gene: 6. CDR1 is LNHNV, CDR2 YYDKDF, per germline (reference sequence). The CDR3 nucleotides are TGTGCCACCAGGGATGCGGGAGACGAGCAGTTCTTC. Its translation is CATRDAGDEQFF.

The V gene is TRBV11-2, the J gene TRBJ2-1; D is undetermined. The V end lost 0 bases, the J end lost 0 bases, and 12 bases lay between the germline ends. The CDR3 totals 17 residues. Looked up from germline, CDR1 is SGHAT and CDR2 is FQNNGV. The CDR3 bases are TGTGCCAGCAGCTTAGATTGGCGGAAAAGCTCCTACAATGAGCAGTTCTTC. Amino acids: CASSLDWRKSSYNEQFF.

This chain joins TRBV28 and TRBJ2-7; possibly TRBD1 for D (5 bases). With 5 bases removed from V and 0 bases from J, the gap between germline ends came to 17 bases. The CDR3 is 16 residues long. CDR1 and CDR2 (germline): MDHEN, SYDVKM. The CDR3 loop is CASSPQGRIDSYEQYF. The CDR3 coding sequence is TGTGCCAGCAGTCCTCAGGGTAGAATAGACTCCTACGAGCAGTACTTC.

This clone has more than one count but fewer than ten. The rearrangement joins TRBV19 to TRBJ1-2; D gene unclear. The CDR3 has 12 amino acids. Trimming left V 6 bases short and J 4 bases short, with 9 bases between. Germline CDR1 is LNHDA and CDR2 is SQIVND (reference sequence). The CDR3 region is CASSPALYGYTF. For the CDR3, the DNA is TGTGCCAGTAGCCCAGCGCTCTATGGCTACACCTTC.

The chain carries TRBV16 and TRBJ1-1; 9 bases match TRBD1. The V segment lost 0 bases and the J segment 1 base; nucleotides outside the gene matches: 6. This CDR3 spans 17 amino acids. Per the germline V gene, CDR1 is KGHSY and CDR2 is FQNENV. The CDR3 is CASSQSIQGAQNTEAFF. Written as DNA, the CDR3 is TGTGCCAGCAGCCAATCGATACAGGGGGCTCAGAACACTGAAGCTTTCTTT.

The V and J genes are TRBV11-1 and TRBJ1-1; D not certain. Per the germline V gene, CDR1 is SGHAT and CDR2 is FQDESV (reference sequence). Trimming removed 1 base from V and 3 bases from J, with 6 bases in between. The CDR3 length is 13 residues. The CDR3 sequence is CASSLGRYTEAFF. CDR3 DNA sequence: TGTGCCAGCAGCTTAGGCCGGTACACTGAAGCTTTCTTT.

The chain combines TRBV14 with TRBJ1-4, with TRBD1 as a possible D gene (6 bases). The CDR3 is 15 amino acids. Germline values: CDR1 SGHDN, CDR2 FVKESK. V was pared by 5 bases and J by 0 bases, with 10 bases between. For the CDR3, the DNA is TGTGCCAGCAGCTTTCGGACAGCAACTAATGAAAAACTGTTTTTT. Encoded protein: CASSFRTATNEKLFF.

The chain uses TRBV5-1 and TRBJ1-2; 7 bases match TRBD1. The CDR3 extends over 13 amino acids. V lost 4 bases and J lost 3; bases outside the gene matches: 3. CDR1 and CDR2 (germline): SGHRS, YFSETQ. CDR3 nucleotide sequence: TGCGCCAGCAGCGGGCAGGGGGACTATGGCTACACCTTC. Residues: CASSGQGDYGYTF.

The chain is built from TRBV10-3 and TRBJ2-2, with D possibly being TRBD2 (5 bases). Between the trimmed V and J ends, which lost 11 bases and 7 bases, there was a span of 17 bases. Germline-derived CDR1 and CDR2 are ENHRY and SYGVKD. This CDR3 is built from 13 residues. The CDR3 sequence: CALFGLGVGELFF. For the CDR3, the DNA is TGTGCCTTATTCGGGCTCGGGGTCGGGGAGCTGTTTTTT.

This chain connects TRBV7-2 to TRBJ2-2; 9 bases map to TRBD1. J lost 5 bases, V lost 5 bases, and 9 bases had no gene match. The V gene's germline CDR1 is SGHTA and CDR2 FQGNSA. There are 16 residues in the CDR3. CDR3 DNA: TGTGCCAGCAGCGCCTCAACAGGGGGCCGGACCGGGGAGCTGTTTTTT. This sequence encodes CASSASTGGRTGELFF.

This clone appeared a few times. V and J are TRBV12-3 or TRBV12-4 and TRBJ2-7, with TRBD2 matching over 7 bases. Trimming at V came to 7 bases and at J to 4 bases, leaving 7 bases not matched to a gene. The CDR3 has 13 amino acids. The CDR3 sequence: CASTKTGGYEQYF. The CDR3 DNA follows: TGTGCCAGCACCAAGACGGGGGGTTACGAGCAGTACTTC.

The CDR3 nucleotides read TGCGCCAGCGGGCCTTCCGGGACACCGGGGATTACTGAAGCTTTCTTT. Protein: CASGPSGTPGITEAFF. The V gene is TRBV10-2, the J gene TRBJ1-1; D may be TRBD1 (6 bases). Germline V gene data show CDR1 as WSHSY and CDR2 as SAAADI. V shed 8 bases and J shed 5 bases, with 24 bases lying between them. The CDR3 loop spans 16 amino acids.

V and J are TRBV6-6 and TRBJ1-4, with a weak D call TRBD1 (5 bases). Germline CDR1 and CDR2: MNHNY and SVGAGI (reference sequence). V gave up 2 bases and J gave up 7 bases, with 8 bases separating them. CDR3 length equals 13 residues. The CDR3: CASSYDSTEKLFF. In nucleotides, the CDR3 is TGTGCCAGCAGTTACGACAGTACTGAAAAACTGTTTTTT.

This chain connects TRBV21-1 to TRBJ1-2. TRBV21-1 is noted as a pseudogene. The CDR3 is made up of 14 amino acids. CDR3: CASSKVGGHYGYTF. DNA for the CDR3: TGTGCCAGCAGCAAAGTGGGGGGACACTATGGCTACACCTTC.